These 13 T cell receptor beta chains originate from one sample sequenced in a study of T-cell reconstitution after alpha-beta-depleted transplantation in children (dated by TCRdb to 2015 to 2016). Libraries were made using PCR. TCRdb names Illumina HiSeq 2500 as the instrument used. Molecular barcoding was employed in the preparation of TCR libraries, with unique molecular identifiers being used to normalize TCRbeta repertoire quantification. TCRdb redid the processing of the public reads, applying fastp at Q25 and MiXCR, and retained in-frame beta chains. Under each unique CDR3 protein, matching rows form one entry showing the most common genes and DNA. Across this sample there are approximately 420,000 distinct CDR3 sequences, with about a tenth seen only once. Of the sample, approximately 5% falls within the top ten clones. This material consisted of PBMCs from the stem cell graft donor, taken from the stem cell graft. All receptors derive from a human donor who donated a stem cell graft to a child with acute myeloid leukemia.

This chain joins TRBV20-1 and TRBJ1-1; tentative D call: TRBD1 (5 bases). Germline CDR1 DFQATT, CDR2 SNEGSKA (reference sequence). The CDR3 covers 14 residues. The germline V and J ends were trimmed by 4 bases and 3 bases, with 15 bases remaining between them. The CDR3 reads CSATRGRSYTEAFF. The CDR3 DNA reads as TGCAGTGCTACCCGGGGCAGGAGCTACACTGAAGCTTTCTTT.

The chain recombines TRBV7-9 with TRBJ1-6; D possibly corresponds to TRBD1 (6 bases). This CDR3 is 14 amino acids long. Trimming stripped 5 bases from V and 9 bases from J, with 14 bases between. From germline, CDR1 is SEHNR and CDR2 FQNEAQ (reference sequence). CDR3 DNA sequence: TGTGCCAGCAGCCGTACAGGGTCGGGTTCACCCCTCCACTTT. It encodes CASSRTGSGSPLHF.

This clonotype was observed many times. V gene TRBV5-1 combines with J gene TRBJ2-1, with D tentatively TRBD1 or TRBD2 (6 bases each). The CDR3 contains 16 residues. Germline V CDR1 and CDR2: SGHRS, YFSETQ. V was trimmed by 4 bases and J by 3 bases, leaving 17 bases between them. The chain's CDR3 is CASSPMEGDFYNEQFF. In DNA, the CDR3 is TGCGCCAGCAGCCCTATGGAGGGGGACTTCTACAATGAGCAGTTCTTC. Supplemented by reference TRBV5-1 and TRBJ2-1, the full variable domain reads KAGVTQTPRYLIKTRGQQVTLSCSPISGHRSVSWYQQTPGQGLQFLFEYFSETQRNKGNFPGRFSGRQFSNSRSEMNVSTLELGDSALYLCASSPMEGDFYNEQFFGPGTRLTVL.

This clonotype showed up many times. J is TRBJ2-6 and V is TRBV7-8; D not certain. Germline CDR1 and CDR2: SGHVS and FQNEAQ. The V and J ends lost 8 bases and 0 bases respectively, with 11 bases between them. CDR3 length equals 15 residues. The CDR3 is CASGPRSSGANVLTF. The CDR3 DNA reads TGTGCCAGCGGACCGAGAAGCTCTGGGGCCAACGTCCTGACTTTC.

This clonotype appeared many times. This rearrangement joins TRBV20-1 to TRBJ2-3; 10 nucleotides line up with TRBD1. This CDR3 spans 16 amino acids. With V trimmed by 5 bases and J by 0 bases, 8 bases remained unmatched. Germline loops: CDR1 DFQATT, CDR2 SNEGSKA (reference sequence). CDR3 in DNA: TGCAGTGCTGACAGGGGGCGGCTAGCGAGCACAGATACGCAGTATTTT. Translating gives CSADRGRLASTDTQYF.

This clonotype was counted between two and nine times. This chain joins TRBV12-3 or TRBV12-4 and TRBJ2-1, with 9 nucleotides matching TRBD2. V was clipped by 8 bases and J by 1 base; unmatched bases: 6. The CDR3 has 15 amino acids. The CDR3, as DNA: TGTGCCAGCTACCTAGCGGGAATATCCTACAATGAGCAGTTCTTC. This encodes CASYLAGISYNEQFF.

The table lists this clonotype with a few counts. This sequence joins TRBV7-9 and TRBJ2-2; 8 nucleotides agree with TRBD1. J was trimmed by 7 bases and V by 4 bases; bases with no gene match: 2. From germline, CDR1 is SEHNR and CDR2 FQNEAQ (reference sequence). The CDR3 covers 13 residues. The CDR3 reads CASSSGGNGELFF. The CDR3 DNA follows: TGTGCCAGCAGCTCAGGGGGCAACGGGGAGCTGTTTTTT.

The chain couples TRBV12-5 to TRBJ1-3; D gene uncertain. This CDR3 spans 17 amino acids. Germline V gene data show CDR1 as LGHNT and CDR2 as FRNRAP. V shed 3 bases and J shed 0 bases, with 15 bases lying between them. The DNA of the CDR3 is TGTGCTAGTGGTTTCTCCCCGGACGGGAACTCTGGAAACACCATATATTTT. Its protein is CASGFSPDGNSGNTIYF.

The gene calls are TRBV21-1 and TRBJ2-7; the D call TRBD1 from the table was never checked on the DNA. TRBV21-1 is a pseudogene locus. The CDR3 spans 16 residues. The CDR3 DNA sequence: TGTGCAAACACCATGGATGGGACAGGGTCTTCGGGGGAGCAGTACTTC. Protein: CANTMDGTGSSGEQYF.

On this clonotype: An end of the junction does not agree with germline; a read error may underlie this. The chain is built from TRBV2 and TRBJ2-1, with 8 bases that match TRBD2. Germline V gives CDR1 SNHLY, CDR2 FYNNEI. The length of the CDR3 is 15 residues. CDR3 in amino acids: CASSEGTRRYNEQFF. The CDR3 DNA sequence: TGTGCCAGCAGCGAAGGGACTAGGAGATACAATGAGCAGTTCTTC.

V is TRBV7-8 and J is TRBJ1-1; 10 bases map to TRBD1. With V trimmed by 5 bases and J by 4 bases, 7 bases remained unmatched. The CDR3 spans 15 residues. Germline V gene data show CDR1 as SGHVS and CDR2 as FQNEAQ. The CDR3 spells CASSTGQGWGTEAFF. As DNA, the CDR3 is TGTGCCAGCAGCACGGGACAGGGGTGGGGCACTGAAGCTTTCTTT. Filled out from reference TRBV7-8 and TRBJ1-1, the complete variable domain reads GAGVSQSPRYKVAKRGQDVALRCDPISGHVSLFWYQQALGQGPEFLTYFQNEAQLDKSGLPSDRFFAERPEGSVSTLKIQRTQQEDSAVYLCASSTGQGWGTEAFFGQGTRLTVV.

This clonotype has just a few counts. The chain recombines TRBV5-1 with TRBJ2-2, with TRBD2 matching over 12 bases. The CDR3 is 15 residues long. Per germline, CDR1 SGHRS and CDR2 YFSETQ. Losses at the gene ends were 3 bases for V and 6 bases for J; bases not matched to a gene: 3. CDR3 nucleotides: TGCGCCAGCAGCTCCGGACTAGCGGGACCCGGGGAGCTGTTTTTT. Its translation: CASSSGLAGPGELFF.

This clonotype was found many times. The chain is built from TRBV12-3 or TRBV12-4 and TRBJ1-2; D might be TRBD1 (5 bases). This CDR3 region has 13 residues. Trimming removed 5 bases at V and 8 bases at J, with 15 bases between. The CDR3, as DNA: TGTGCCAGCAGTGGAGGGGCCCGGCTAGGCTACACCTTC. It is translated as CASSGGARLGYTF.